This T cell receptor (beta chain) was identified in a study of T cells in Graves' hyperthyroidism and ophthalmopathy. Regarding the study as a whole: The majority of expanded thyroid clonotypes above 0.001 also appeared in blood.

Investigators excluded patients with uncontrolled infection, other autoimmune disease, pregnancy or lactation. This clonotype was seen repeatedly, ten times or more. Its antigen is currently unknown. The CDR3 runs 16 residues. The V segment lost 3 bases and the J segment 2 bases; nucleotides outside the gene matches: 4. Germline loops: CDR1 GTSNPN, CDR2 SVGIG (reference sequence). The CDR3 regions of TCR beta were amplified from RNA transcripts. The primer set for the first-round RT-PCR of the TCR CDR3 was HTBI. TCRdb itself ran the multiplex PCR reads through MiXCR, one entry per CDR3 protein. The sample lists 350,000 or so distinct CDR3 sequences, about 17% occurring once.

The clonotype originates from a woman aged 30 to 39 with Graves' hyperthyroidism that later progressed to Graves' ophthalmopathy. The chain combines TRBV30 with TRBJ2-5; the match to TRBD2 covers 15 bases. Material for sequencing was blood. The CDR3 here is CAWSTGTSGGQETQYF. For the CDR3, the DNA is TGTGCCTGGAGCACCGGGACTAGCGGGGGGCAAGAGACCCAGTACTTC.